The clone carrying this T cell receptor beta chain was detected only once. These data belong to a study of cytomegalovirus exposure and HLA in healthy donors. Assay used: immunoSEQ multiplex PCR; TCRdb lists only in-frame clones, some missing. The sample lists tens of thousands of clones, around 97% occurring once. The germline CDR1 and CDR2 sequences are LNHDA and SQIVND (reference sequence). Trimming took off 1 base at V and 2 bases at J, with 9 bases between the two ends. The CDR3 is 14 residues long. Sequenced: PBMCs. The gene calls are TRBV19 and TRBJ2-7; D possibly corresponds to TRBD1 (6 bases). The receptor comes from a woman aged 18-30 years in good health and CMV-seropositive. CDR3 nucleotide sequence: TGTGCCAGTAGTATAGGGGACACAACCTACGAGCAGTACTTC. This codes for CASSIGDTTYEQYF.